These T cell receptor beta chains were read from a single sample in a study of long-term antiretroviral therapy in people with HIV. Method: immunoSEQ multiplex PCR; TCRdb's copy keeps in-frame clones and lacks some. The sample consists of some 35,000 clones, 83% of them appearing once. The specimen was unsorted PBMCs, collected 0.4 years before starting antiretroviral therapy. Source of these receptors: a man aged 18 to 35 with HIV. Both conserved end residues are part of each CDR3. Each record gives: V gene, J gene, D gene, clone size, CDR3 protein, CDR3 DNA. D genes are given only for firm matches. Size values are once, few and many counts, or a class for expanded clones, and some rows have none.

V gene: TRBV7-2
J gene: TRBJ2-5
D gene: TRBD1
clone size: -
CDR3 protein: CASSWTGGETQYF
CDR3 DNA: TGTGCCAGCAGCTGGACAGGGGGAGAGACCCAGTACTTC

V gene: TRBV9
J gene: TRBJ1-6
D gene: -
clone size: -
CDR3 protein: CASSVVDSGSPLHF
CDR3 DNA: TGTGCCAGCAGCGTAGTGGACAGCGGTTCACCCCTCCACTTT

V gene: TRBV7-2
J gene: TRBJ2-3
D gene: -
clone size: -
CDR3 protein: CASSPTRLGQYF
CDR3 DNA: TGTGCCAGCAGCCCGACACGGTTAGGGCAGTATTTT

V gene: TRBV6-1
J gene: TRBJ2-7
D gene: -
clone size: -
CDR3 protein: CVSREGGLTYEQYF
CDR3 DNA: TGTGTCAGCAGGGAAGGGGGACTGACCTACGAGCAGTACTTC

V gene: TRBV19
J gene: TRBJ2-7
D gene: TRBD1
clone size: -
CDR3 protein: CASSIGTASYEQYF
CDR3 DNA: TGTGCCAGTAGTATCGGGACAGCCTCCTACGAGCAGTACTTC

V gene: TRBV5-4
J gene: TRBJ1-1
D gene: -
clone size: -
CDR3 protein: CASSALDDTEAFF
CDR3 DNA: TGTGCCAGCAGCGCACTCGATGACACTGAAGCTTTCTTT

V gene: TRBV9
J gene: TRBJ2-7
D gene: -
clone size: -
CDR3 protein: CASSVGWGASYEQYF
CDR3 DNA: TGTGCCAGCAGCGTAGGGTGGGGCGCGTCGTACGAGCAGTACTTC

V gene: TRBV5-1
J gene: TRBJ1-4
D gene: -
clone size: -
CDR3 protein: CASSQLQGREKLFF
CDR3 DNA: TGCGCCAGCAGCCAACTCCAGGGCCGTGAAAAACTGTTTTTT

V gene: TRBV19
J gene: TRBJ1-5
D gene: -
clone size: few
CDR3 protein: CASSTGVSVGQPQHF
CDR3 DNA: TGTGCCAGTAGTACTGGGGTGAGTGTCGGTCAGCCCCAGCATTTT

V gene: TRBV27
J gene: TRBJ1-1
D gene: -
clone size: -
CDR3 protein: CASSVFQANTEAFF
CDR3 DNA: TGTGCCAGCTCCGTATTCCAGGCGAACACTGAAGCTTTCTTT

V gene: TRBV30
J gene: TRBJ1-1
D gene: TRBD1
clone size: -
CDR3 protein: CAWGGGGPTEAFF
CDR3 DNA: TGTGCCTGGGGGGGAGGGGGCCCCACTGAAGCTTTCTTT

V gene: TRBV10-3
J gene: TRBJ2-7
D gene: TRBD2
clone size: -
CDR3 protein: CAISESGLAGDGSYEQYF
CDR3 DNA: TGTGCCATCAGTGAGTCGGGACTAGCGGGAGATGGGTCCTACGAGCAGTACTTC

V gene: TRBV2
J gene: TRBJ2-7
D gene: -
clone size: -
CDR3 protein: CASSAEYSYEQYF
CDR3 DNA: TGTGCCAGCAGTGCCGAATACTCCTACGAGCAGTACTTC

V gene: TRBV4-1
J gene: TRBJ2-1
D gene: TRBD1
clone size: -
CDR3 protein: CASSPTPGQGVHEQFF
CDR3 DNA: TGCGCCAGCAGCCCAACTCCGGGACAGGGAGTACATGAGCAGTTCTTC

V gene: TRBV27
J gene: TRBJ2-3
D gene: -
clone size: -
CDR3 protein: CASSLGGLFTDTQYF
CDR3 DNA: TGTGCCAGCAGTTTAGGTGGACTCTTCACAGATACGCAGTATTTT

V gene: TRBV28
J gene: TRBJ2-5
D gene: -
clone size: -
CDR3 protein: CASSLYWTAEETQYF
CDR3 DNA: TGTGCCAGCAGTTTATACTGGACAGCGGAAGAGACCCAGTACTTC

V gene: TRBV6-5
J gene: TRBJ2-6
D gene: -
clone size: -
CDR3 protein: CASSYSGVSGANVLTF
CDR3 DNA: TGTGCCAGCAGTTACTCGGGGGTCTCTGGGGCCAACGTCCTGACTTTC

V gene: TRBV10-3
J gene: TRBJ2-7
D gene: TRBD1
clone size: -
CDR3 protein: CASRQGAYEQYF
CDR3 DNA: TGTGCCTCCAGACAGGGGGCCTACGAGCAGTACTTC

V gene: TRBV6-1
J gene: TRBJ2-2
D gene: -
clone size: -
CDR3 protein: CASSDLGPPGVDTGELFF
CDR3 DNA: TGTGCCAGCAGTGACCTCGGACCCCCGGGGGTTGACACCGGGGAGCTGTTTTTT

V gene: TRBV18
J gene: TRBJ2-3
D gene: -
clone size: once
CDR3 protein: CASSPIGGTTDTQYF
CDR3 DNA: TGTGCCAGCTCACCAATAGGGGGGACCACAGATACGCAGTATTTT

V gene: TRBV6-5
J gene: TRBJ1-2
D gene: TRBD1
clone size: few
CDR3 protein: CASSYSSAGGAYGYTF
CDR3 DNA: TGTGCCAGCAGTTACTCGAGTGCAGGGGGCGCCTATGGCTACACCTTC

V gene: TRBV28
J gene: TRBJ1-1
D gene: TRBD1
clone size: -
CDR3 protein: CASRKYRGEAFF
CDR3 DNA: TGTGCCAGCAGGAAATACAGGGGAGAAGCTTTCTTT

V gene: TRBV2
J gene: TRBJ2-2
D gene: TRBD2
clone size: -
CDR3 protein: CASSQLAGGNTGELFF
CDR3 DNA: TGTGCCAGCAGTCAACTAGCGGGGGGGAACACCGGGGAGCTGTTTTTT

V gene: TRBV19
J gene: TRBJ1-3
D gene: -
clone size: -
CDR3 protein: CASSKKPGSSGNTIYF
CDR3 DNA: TGTGCCAGTAGTAAAAAACCGGGGAGCTCTGGAAACACCATATATTTT

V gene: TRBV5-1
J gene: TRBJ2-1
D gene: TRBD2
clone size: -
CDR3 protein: CASSLEVAGALEQFF
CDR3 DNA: TGCGCCAGCAGCTTGGAGGTAGCGGGGGCCCTTGAGCAGTTCTTC

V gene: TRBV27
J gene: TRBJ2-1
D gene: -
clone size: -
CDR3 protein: CASSLEGLGNEQFF
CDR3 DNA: TGTGCCAGCAGTTTGGAGGGCCTTGGCAATGAGCAGTTCTTC

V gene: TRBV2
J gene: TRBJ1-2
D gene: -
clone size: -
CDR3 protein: CATPGAPLYGYTF
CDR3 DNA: TGTGCCACCCCAGGGGCCCCTCTCTATGGCTACACCTTC

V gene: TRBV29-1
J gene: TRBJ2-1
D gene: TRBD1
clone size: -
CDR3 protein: CSVVTGGMNEQFF
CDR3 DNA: TGCAGCGTAGTGACAGGGGGCATGAATGAGCAGTTCTTC

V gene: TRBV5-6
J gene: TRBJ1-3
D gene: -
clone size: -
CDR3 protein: CASSFGGPGNTIYF
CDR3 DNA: TGTGCCAGCAGCTTCGGGGGCCCTGGAAACACCATATATTTT

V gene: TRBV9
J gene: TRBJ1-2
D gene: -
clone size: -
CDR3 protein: CASSPGTSDRYGYTF
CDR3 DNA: TGTGCCAGCAGCCCGGGGACATCCGATAGATATGGCTACACCTTC

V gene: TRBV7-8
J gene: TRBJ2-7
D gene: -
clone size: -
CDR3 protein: CASSLVPGRESSYEQYF
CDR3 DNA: TGTGCCAGCAGCTTAGTTCCGGGCCGGGAGAGCTCCTACGAGCAGTACTTC

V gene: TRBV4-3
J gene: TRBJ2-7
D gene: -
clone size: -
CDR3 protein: CASSLGFEGSYEQYF
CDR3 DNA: TGCGCCAGCAGCCTCGGTTTCGAGGGCTCCTACGAGCAGTACTTC

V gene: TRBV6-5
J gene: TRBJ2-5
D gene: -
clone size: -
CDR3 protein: CASSADNQETQYF
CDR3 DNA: TGTGCCAGCAGTGCCGACAACCAAGAGACCCAGTACTTC

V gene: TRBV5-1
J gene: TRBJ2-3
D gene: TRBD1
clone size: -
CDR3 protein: CASSSTGGGDTQYF
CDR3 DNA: TGCGCCAGCAGCTCGACAGGGGGCGGAGATACGCAGTATTTT

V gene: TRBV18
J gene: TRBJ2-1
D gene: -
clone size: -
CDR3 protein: CASSRGNSYNEQFF
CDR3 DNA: TGTGCCAGCTCCCGGGGAAACAGTTACAATGAGCAGTTCTTC

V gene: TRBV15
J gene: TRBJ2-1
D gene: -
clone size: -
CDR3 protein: CATSRGGQGRVNEQFF
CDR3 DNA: TGTGCCACCAGCAGAGGGGGCCAGGGAAGGGTGAATGAGCAGTTCTTC

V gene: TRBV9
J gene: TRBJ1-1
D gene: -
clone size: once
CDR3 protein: CASTLGAHSEATEAFF
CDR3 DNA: TGTGCCAGCACCCTAGGAGCCCATAGTGAGGCCACTGAAGCTTTCTTT

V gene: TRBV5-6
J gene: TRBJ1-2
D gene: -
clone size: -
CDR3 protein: CASSWASGDYGYTF
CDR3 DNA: TGTGCCAGCAGCTGGGCTTCAGGGGACTATGGCTACACCTTC

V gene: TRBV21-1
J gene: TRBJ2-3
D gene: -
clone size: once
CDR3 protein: CATRLGAGEDTQYF
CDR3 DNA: TGTGCCACTAGGCTGGGAGCAGGGGAGGATACGCAGTATTTT

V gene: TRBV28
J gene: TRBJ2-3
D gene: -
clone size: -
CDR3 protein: CASSSGWSTDTQYF
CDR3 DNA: TGTGCCAGCAGTTCGGGCTGGAGCACAGATACGCAGTATTTT

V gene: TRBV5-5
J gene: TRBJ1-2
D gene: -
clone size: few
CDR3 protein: CASSLGGDYGYTF
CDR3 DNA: TGTGCCAGCAGCCTAGGAGGGGACTATGGCTACACCTTC

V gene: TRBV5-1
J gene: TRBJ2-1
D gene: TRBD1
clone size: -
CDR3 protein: CASSLSGDRALEQFF
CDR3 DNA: TGCGCCAGCAGCTTGAGTGGGGACAGGGCTCTGGAGCAGTTCTTC

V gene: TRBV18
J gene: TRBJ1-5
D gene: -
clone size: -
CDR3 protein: CASSPPPGDSNQPQHF
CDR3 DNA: TGTGCCAGCTCACCACCCCCCGGCGATAGCAATCAGCCCCAGCATTTT

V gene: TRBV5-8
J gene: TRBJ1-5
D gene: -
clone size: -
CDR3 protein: CASSSDTDSNQPQHF
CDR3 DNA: TGTGCCAGCAGCTCGGACACGGATAGCAATCAGCCCCAGCATTTT

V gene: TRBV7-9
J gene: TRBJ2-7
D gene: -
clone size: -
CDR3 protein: CASSSYGGEYEQYF
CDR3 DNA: TGTGCCAGCAGCTCTTACGGGGGAGAATACGAGCAGTACTTC

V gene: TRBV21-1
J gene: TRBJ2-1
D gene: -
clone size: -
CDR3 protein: CASRLILHHSDNEQFF
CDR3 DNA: TGTGCCAGCAGGCTAATTCTACACCATTCCGACAATGAGCAGTTCTTC

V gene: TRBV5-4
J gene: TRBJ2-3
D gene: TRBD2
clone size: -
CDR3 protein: CASSFVQREGRAQYF
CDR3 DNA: TGTGCCAGCAGCTTCGTCCAGCGGGAGGGCCGGGCGCAGTATTTT

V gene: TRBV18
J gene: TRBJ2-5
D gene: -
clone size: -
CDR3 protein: CASSPRDPQIGETQYF
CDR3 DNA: TGTGCCAGCTCACCGCGGGACCCTCAGATTGGAGAGACCCAGTACTTC

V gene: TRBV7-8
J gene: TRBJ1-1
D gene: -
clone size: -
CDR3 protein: CASSPMGQDTEAFF
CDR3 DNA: TGTGCCAGCAGCCCCATGGGTCAGGACACTGAAGCTTTCTTT